This T cell receptor beta chain is drawn from a study of human T cells and chemical hapten exposure. At the level of the study: Patients got weekly scalp diphenylcyclopropenone doses over the approximately 25-week study. Points from the study as a whole: Expanded TCRs clustered into significantly more large CDR3 similarity groups than controls, the analysis revealed.

Unique molecular identifiers were affixed to discrete cDNA molecules within the library. TCRdb re-called the RACE reads through MiXCR, storing one row per CDR3 protein. The table includes fewer than 500,000 distinct CDR3 sequences, roughly 4.8% detected once. After removal of 3 bases from V and 3 bases from J, the junction contained 10 bases not matched to a gene. Germline V gene sequence: CDR1 SQVTM, CDR2 ANQGSEA. There are 16 residues in the CDR3. Many counts were recorded for this clonotype. Its antigen is as yet unknown. Regarding time point: patch test 1, 2 weeks after DPC sensitization. Noted treatment: therapeutic diphenylcyclopropenone sensitization with weekly scalp DPC. Total RNA extraction was carried out from unfractionated whole blood.

This material consisted of whole blood, taken in connection with sensitization to the hapten diphenylcyclopropenone (DPC). This clonotype was sampled from a woman aged 50 to 60 with alopecia areata. Some clones in this sample may be carry-over from other donors' samples. The rearrangement joins TRBV29-1 to TRBJ2-5; 10 nucleotides align to TRBD2. The chain's CDR3 is CSVESVEGLAKETQYF. CDR3 bases: TGCAGCGTTGAGTCTGTGGAGGGACTAGCGAAAGAGACCCAGTACTTC. Using reference TRBV29-1 and TRBJ2-5 for the parts outside the CDR3, the full variable domain is SAVISQKPSRDICQRGTSLTIQCQVDSQVTMMFWYRQQPGQSLTLIATANQGSEATYESGFVIDKFPISRPNLTFSTLTVSNMSPEDSSIYLCSVESVEGLAKETQYFGPGTRLLVL.